This T cell receptor beta chain comes out of a study of blood T cells in healthy people across ages. The study's findings and limits: Roughly linear declines in TCR beta diversity per million T cells occurred with age. Unsorted PBMCs blocked a conclusive comparison of naive and antigen-experienced cells.

Primers used in a second PCR of roughly 7 to 11 cycles were a sample-barcoded 5' primer and a J-beta primer mix. Each cDNA molecule, via a template-switch adaptor with 12 random nucleotides, was tagged. TCRdb passed the 5' RACE reads through MiXCR, listing each CDR3 protein once. The sample lists about 1 million distinct CDR3 sequences, around 43% seen once, with approximately 19% in the top ten. CDR1 is DFQATT and CDR2 is SNEGSKA in the germline V gene (reference sequence). V lost 3 bases, J lost 9 bases, and 12 bases stayed unmatched. The length of the CDR3 is 16 residues. Researchers isolated at least 6 million PBMCs per sample. Regarding this clonotype: Antigen: not known.

This receptor was taken from a woman aged 60-70 years in good health. Sequencing was performed on blood. The chain recombines TRBV20-1 with TRBJ2-1; 12 bases match TRBD2. CDR3 residues: CSASGGASGRAGEQFF. The CDR3 DNA is TGCAGTGCTAGTGGCGGAGCTAGCGGGAGGGCCGGTGAGCAGTTCTTC.